Here is one TCR beta chain with its context. The antigen remains unidentified. The entry originates in a study of OX40 agonist ivuxolimab in advanced cancers. Enrollment shut out patients with autoimmune disease history or systemic immunosuppression. The CDR3 sequence is 14 residues long. V was clipped by 1 base and J by 7 bases; unmatched bases: 1. Germline CDR1 is SSHAT and CDR2 is FNYEAQ (reference sequence). Study-wide results and limits: Partial responders dosed at 0.1-3.0 mg/kg displayed clonal expansion ranking among the lowest.

Profiling relied on immunoSEQ multiplex PCR, and the TCRdb table lists in-frame clones only, not all of them. Of 78,000 or so clones listed, under 95% were seen once; the top ten hold roughly a tenth. This specimen consisted of CD4+ or CD8+ T cells sorted from blood, obtained in a trial of the OX40 agonist ivuxolimab. This receptor was obtained from an adult with an advanced solid tumor such as melanoma, head and neck, liver or kidney cancer. This sequence joins TRBV7-7 and TRBJ2-1; 10 bases align to TRBD2. This CDR3 is CASSLGTSGNEQFF. CDR3 in DNA: TGTGCCAGCAGCTTAGGGACTAGCGGAAATGAGCAGTTCTTC.